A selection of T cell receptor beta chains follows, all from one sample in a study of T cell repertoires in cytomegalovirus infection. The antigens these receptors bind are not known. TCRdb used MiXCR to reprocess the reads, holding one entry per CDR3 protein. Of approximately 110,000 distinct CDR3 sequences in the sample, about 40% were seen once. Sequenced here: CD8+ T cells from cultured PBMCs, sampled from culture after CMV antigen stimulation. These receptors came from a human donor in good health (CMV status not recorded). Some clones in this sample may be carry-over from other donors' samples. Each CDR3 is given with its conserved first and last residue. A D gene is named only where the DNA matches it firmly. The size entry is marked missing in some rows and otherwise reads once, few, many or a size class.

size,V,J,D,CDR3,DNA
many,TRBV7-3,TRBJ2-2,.,CASSFGPPNTGELFF,TGTGCCAGCAGCTTTGGACCGCCGAACACCGGGGAGCTGTTTTTT
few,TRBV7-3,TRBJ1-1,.,CASSLNAGLNTEAFF,TGTGCCAGCAGCTTAAACGCAGGACTGAACACTGAAGCTTTCTTT
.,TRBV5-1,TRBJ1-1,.,CASSLVGGNTEAFF,TGCGCCAGCAGCTTGGTCGGTGGGAACACTGAAGCTTTCTTT
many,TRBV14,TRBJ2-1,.,CASSRISWDEQFF,TGTGCCAGCAGCCGCATCTCCTGGGATGAGCAGTTCTTC
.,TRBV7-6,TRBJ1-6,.,CASSLGPTSSYNSPLHF,TGTGCCAGCAGCTTGGGACCGACGAGCTCCTATAATTCACCCCTCCACTTT
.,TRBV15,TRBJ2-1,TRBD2,CATSLTFWDRGGADEQFF,TGTGCCACCAGCCTCACATTCTGGGATCGCGGGGGGGCCGATGAGCAGTTCTTC
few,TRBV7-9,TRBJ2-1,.,CASSPTGKSSYNEQFF,TGTGCCAGCAGCCCGACTGGGAAGAGCTCCTACAATGAGCAGTTCTTC
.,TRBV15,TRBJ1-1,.,CATSPWVENTEAFF,TGTGCCACCAGCCCCTGGGTAGAGAACACTGAAGCTTTCTTT
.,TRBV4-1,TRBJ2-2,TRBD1,CASRGDRDTGELFF,TGCGCCAGCAGAGGAGACAGGGACACCGGGGAGCTGTTTTTT
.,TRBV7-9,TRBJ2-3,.,CASREGPKLTPDTQYF,TGTGCCAGCAGAGAAGGACCGAAGTTAACCCCAGATACGCAGTATTTT
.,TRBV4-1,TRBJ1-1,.,CASSQDRGAEAFF,TGCGCCAGCAGCCAAGATCGTGGGGCTGAAGCTTTCTTT
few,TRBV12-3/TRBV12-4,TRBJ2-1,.,CASSLFQSSYNEQFF,TGTGCCAGCAGTTTATTCCAGAGCTCCTACAATGAGCAGTTCTTC
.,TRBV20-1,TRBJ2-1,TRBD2,CSVRRGAHNEQFF,TGCAGTGTGAGGCGGGGGGCCCACAATGAGCAGTTCTTC
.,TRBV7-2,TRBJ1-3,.,CASSLRGASGNTIYF,TGTGCCAGCAGCCTCCGGGGGGCCTCTGGAAACACCATATATTTT
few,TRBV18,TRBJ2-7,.,CASSPASWSYEQYF,TGTGCCAGCTCACCCGCGTCGTGGTCCTACGAGCAGTACTTC
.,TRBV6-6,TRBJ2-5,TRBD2,CASSYPEEASGGHQETQYF,TGTGCCAGCAGTTACCCTGAAGAGGCTAGCGGGGGCCACCAAGAGACCCAGTACTTC
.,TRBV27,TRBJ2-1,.,CASSLGAQEFF,TGTGCCAGCAGTTTAGGGGCCCAGGAGTTCTTC
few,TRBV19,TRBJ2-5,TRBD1,CASSGWTGRMETQYF,TGTGCCAGTAGTGGCTGGACAGGGAGAATGGAGACCCAGTACTTC
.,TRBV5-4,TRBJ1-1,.,CASSFRGGDTEAFF,TGTGCCAGCAGCTTTCGGGGTGGGGACACTGAAGCTTTCTTT
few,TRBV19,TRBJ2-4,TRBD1,CASSSPDREDDIQYF,TGTGCCAGTAGTAGCCCGGACAGGGAGGATGACATTCAGTACTTC
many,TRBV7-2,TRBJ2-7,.,CASSLPDHYEQYF,TGTGCCAGCAGCTTACCTGACCACTACGAGCAGTACTTC
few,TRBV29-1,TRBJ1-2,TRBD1,CSVELTGGGYTF,TGCAGCGTTGAATTGACAGGGGGTGGCTACACCTTC
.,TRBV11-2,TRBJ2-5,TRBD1,CASSLFRAGGEETQYF,TGTGCCAGCAGCTTATTTCGGGCAGGGGGAGAAGAGACCCAGTACTTC
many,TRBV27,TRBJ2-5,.,CASSQAAQETQYF,TGTGCCAGCAGTCAAGCAGCCCAAGAGACCCAGTACTTC
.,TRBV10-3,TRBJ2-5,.,CAISARTDEETQYF,TGTGCCATCAGTGCCCGGACAGATGAAGAGACCCAGTACTTC
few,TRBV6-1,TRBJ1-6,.,CASSDLRTDNSPLHF,TGTGCCAGCAGTGACCTACGGACAGATAATTCACCCCTCCACTTT
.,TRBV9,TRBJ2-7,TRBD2,CASSVASSGALYEQYF,TGTGCCAGCAGCGTCGCTAGTAGCGGGGCACTATACGAGCAGTACTTC
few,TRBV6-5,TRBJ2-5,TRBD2,CASSYGGGHMRETQYF,TGTGCCAGCAGTTACGGCGGGGGGCACATGAGGGAGACCCAGTACTTC
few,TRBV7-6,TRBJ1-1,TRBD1,CASSLGQGQAFF,TGTGCCAGCAGCTTAGGGCAGGGACAGGCTTTCTTT
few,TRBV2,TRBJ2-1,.,CASSDTTYNEQFF,TGTGCCAGCAGTGACACTACGTACAATGAGCAGTTCTTC
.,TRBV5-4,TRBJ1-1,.,CASSTGPYTEAFF,TGTGCCAGCAGTACCGGACCCTACACTGAAGCTTTCTTT
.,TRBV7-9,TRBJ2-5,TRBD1,CASRHSDRGSGETQYF,TGTGCCAGCAGACATTCAGACAGGGGCTCGGGAGAGACCCAGTACTTC
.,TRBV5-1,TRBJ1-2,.,CASRGRDYGYTF,TGCGCCAGCAGGGGCAGGGACTATGGCTACACCTTC
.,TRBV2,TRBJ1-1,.,CASSEGGYTEAFF,TGTGCCAGCAGTGAAGGAGGGTACACTGAAGCTTTCTTT
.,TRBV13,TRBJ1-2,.,CASSLGRGRGGYGYTF,TGTGCCAGCAGCTTAGGCCGTGGCAGGGGAGGCTATGGCTACACCTTC
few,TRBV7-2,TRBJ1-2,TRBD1,CASSLRDSGFYGYTF,TGTGCCAGCAGCTTAAGGGACAGCGGGTTTTATGGCTACACCTTC
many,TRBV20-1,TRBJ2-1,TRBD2,CSARDSLAGPSYNEQFF,TGCAGTGCTAGAGATAGCCTAGCGGGGCCCTCCTACAATGAGCAGTTCTTC
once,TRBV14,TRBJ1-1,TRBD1,CASSQEGQGEGVNTEAFF,TGTGCCAGCAGCCAAGAAGGGCAGGGGGAGGGGGTGAACACTGAAGCTTTCTTT
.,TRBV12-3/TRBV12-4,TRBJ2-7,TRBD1,CASSSGTGSVGEQYF,TGTGCCAGCAGTTCCGGGACAGGGTCAGTAGGCGAGCAGTACTTC
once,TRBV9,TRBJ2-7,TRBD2,CASSVGGGGTSEQYF,TGTGCCAGCAGCGTAGGAGGCGGGGGGACTTCAGAGCAGTACTTC
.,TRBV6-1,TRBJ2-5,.,CASSPTGIGPIQETQYF,TGTGCCAGCAGTCCAACAGGGATTGGGCCTATTCAAGAGACCCAGTACTTC
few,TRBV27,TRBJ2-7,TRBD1,CASSFGRGYEQYF,TGTGCCAGCAGTTTTGGCAGGGGGTACGAGCAGTACTTC
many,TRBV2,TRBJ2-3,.,CASKYRVGVIDTQYF,TGTGCCAGCAAATACAGGGTTGGGGTGATAGATACGCAGTATTTT